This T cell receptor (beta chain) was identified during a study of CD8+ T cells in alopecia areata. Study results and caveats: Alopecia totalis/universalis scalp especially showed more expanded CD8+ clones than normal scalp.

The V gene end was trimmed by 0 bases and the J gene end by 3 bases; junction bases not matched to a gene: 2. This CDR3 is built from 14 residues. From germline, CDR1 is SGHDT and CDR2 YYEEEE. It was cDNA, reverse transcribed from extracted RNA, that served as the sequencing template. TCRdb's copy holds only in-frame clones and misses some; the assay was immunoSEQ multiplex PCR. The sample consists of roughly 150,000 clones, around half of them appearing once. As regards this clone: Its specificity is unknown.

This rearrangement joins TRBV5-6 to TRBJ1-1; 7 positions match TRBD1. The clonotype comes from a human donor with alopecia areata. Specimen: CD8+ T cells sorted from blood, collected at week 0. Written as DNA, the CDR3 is TGTGCCAGCAGCTTGGCAGGGGGTTACACTGAAGCTTTCTTT. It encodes CASSLAGGYTEAFF.